These T cell receptor beta chains were read from a single sample in a study of identical twins. Each CDR3 protein gets one entry after TCRdb re-called the 5' RACE reads with MiXCR. Of 450,000 or so distinct CDR3 sequences in the sample, approximately 15% were seen once. These sequences were also reported in another study, on yellow fever vaccine responses in identical twins.

Sequenced sample: CD4+ T cells sorted from blood. The receptors were gathered from a young woman in good health. CDR3s include the opening cysteine and the closing phenylalanine or tryptophan. The order of the fields is V gene, J gene, clone size, D gene, CDR3 DNA, CDR3 protein. D genes are given only for firm matches. Expanded clones get a size class; other rows say once, few or many, or leave the size out.

>TRBV20-1|TRBJ2-3|many|TRBD2
TGCAGTGCGGAACCTCTGCGGGAGGGGTACACAGATACGCAGTATTTT
CSAEPLREGYTDTQYF
>TRBV27|TRBJ1-5|-|TRBD1
TGTGCCAGCAGGCCACTACAGGGGGACGGCAATCAGCCCCAGCATTTT
CASRPLQGDGNQPQHF
>TRBV9|TRBJ2-7|-|TRBD1
TGTGCCAGCAGCGTAGGGGAACAGGGGTGGAAGCAGTACTTC
CASSVGEQGWKQYF
>TRBV13|TRBJ2-7|-|TRBD1
TGTGCCAGCAGCTTGGTGGGACAGGGAAACTACGAGCAGTACTTC
CASSLVGQGNYEQYF
>TRBV18|TRBJ2-7|few|TRBD1
TGTGCCAGCTCACCGGTGGGACAGGGGGAGGAGCAGTACTTC
CASSPVGQGEEQYF
>TRBV10-3|TRBJ2-3|few|-
TGTGCCATCAGTGAGTCCGCCCCGCCACTGACAGATACGCAGTATTTT
CAISESAPPLTDTQYF
>TRBV15|TRBJ2-1|-|-
TGTGCCACCAGCAGAGTAGAGGACAATGAGCAGTTCTTC
CATSRVEDNEQFF
>TRBV7-2|TRBJ1-5|few|-
TGTGCCAGCAGCTTAGGAGGACAGAAGAATCAGCCCCAGCATTTT
CASSLGGQKNQPQHF
>TRBV11-2|TRBJ2-7|few|TRBD1
TGTGCCAGCAGCCATCGGACAGGGAACGAGCAGTACTTC
CASSHRTGNEQYF
>TRBV29-1|TRBJ2-7|few|-
TGCAGCGTTGGCGGCGGTTACGAGCAGTACTTC
CSVGGGYEQYF
>TRBV7-8|TRBJ2-5|few|-
TGTGCCAGCAGCTTGGGGTTGGGGGGCACCGCCCGAGAGACCCAGTACTTC
CASSLGLGGTARETQYF